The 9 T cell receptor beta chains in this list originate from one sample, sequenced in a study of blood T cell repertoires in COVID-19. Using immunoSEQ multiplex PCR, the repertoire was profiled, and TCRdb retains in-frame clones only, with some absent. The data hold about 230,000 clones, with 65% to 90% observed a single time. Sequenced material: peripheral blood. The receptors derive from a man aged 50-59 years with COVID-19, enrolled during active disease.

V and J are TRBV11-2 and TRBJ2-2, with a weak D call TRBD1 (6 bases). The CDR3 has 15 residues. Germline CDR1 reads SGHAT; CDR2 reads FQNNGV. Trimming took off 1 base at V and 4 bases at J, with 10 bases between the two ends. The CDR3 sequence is CASSLVQGLTGELFF. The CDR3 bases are TGTGCCAGCAGCTTAGTCCAGGGGCTCACCGGGGAGCTGTTTTTT.

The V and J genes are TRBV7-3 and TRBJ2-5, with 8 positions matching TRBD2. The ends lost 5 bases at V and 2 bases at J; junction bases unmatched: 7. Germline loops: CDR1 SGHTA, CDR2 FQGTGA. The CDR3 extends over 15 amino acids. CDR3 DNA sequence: TGTGCCAGCAGCCTCTCGGGGGGGCGACAAGAGACCCAGTACTTC. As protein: CASSLSGGRQETQYF.

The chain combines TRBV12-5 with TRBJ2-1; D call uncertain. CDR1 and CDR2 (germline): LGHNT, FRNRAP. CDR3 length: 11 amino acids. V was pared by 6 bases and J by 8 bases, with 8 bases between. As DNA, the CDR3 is TGTGCTAGTGGGCTACGGGATGAGCAGTTCTTC. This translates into CASGLRDEQFF.

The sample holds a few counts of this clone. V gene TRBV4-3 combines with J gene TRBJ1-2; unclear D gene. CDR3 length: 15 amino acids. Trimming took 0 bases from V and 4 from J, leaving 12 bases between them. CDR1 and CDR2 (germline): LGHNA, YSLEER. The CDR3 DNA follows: TGCGCCAGCAGCCAAGAGGTTCGGGGTGCCTATGGCTACACCTTC. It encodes CASSQEVRGAYGYTF.

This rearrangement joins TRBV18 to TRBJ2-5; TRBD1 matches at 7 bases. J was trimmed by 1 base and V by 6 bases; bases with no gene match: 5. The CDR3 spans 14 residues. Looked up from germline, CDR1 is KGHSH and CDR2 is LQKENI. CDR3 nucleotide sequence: TGTGCCAGCTCGCCCAGGGGGACCCAAGAGACCCAGTACTTC. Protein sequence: CASSPRGTQETQYF.

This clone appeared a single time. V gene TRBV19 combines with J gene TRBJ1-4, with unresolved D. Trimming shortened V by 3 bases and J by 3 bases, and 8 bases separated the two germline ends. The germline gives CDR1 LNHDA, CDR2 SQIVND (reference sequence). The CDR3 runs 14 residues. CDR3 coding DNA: TGTGCCAGTAGTATCAGTTCTCCTAATGAAAAACTGTTTTTT. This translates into CASSISSPNEKLFF.

The CDR3 spells CASSSQGSNTEAFF. CDR3 nucleotide sequence: TGTGCCAGCAGCTCTCAGGGCTCTAACACTGAAGCTTTCTTT. The chain uses TRBV7-9 and TRBJ1-1, with D possibly TRBD1 on 5 matching bases. The CDR3 contains 14 residues. Trimming cost V 4 bases and J 2 bases, with 11 bases left between them. Germline assignment: CDR1 SEHNR and CDR2 FQNEAQ (reference sequence).

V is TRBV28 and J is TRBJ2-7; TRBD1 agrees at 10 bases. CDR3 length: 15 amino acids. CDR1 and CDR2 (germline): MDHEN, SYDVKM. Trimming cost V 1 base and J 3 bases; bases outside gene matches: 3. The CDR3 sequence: CASSLLGTGVYEQYF. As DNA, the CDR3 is TGTGCCAGCAGTTTATTGGGGACAGGGGTCTACGAGCAGTACTTC.

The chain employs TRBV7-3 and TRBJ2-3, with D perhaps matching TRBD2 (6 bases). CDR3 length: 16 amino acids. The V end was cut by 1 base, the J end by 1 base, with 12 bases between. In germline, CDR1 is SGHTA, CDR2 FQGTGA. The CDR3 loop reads CASSLMWRGGTDTQYF. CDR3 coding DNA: TGTGCCAGCAGCTTAATGTGGCGGGGAGGCACAGATACGCAGTATTTT.